The rows below give T cell receptor beta chains drawn from one sample of a study of human T cells and chemical hapten exposure. TCRdb passed the RACE reads through MiXCR, listing each CDR3 protein once. In the table there are tens of thousands of distinct CDR3 sequences, 8% to 10% of which are singletons. This sample comprised whole blood, obtained in connection with sensitization to the hapten diphenylcyclopropenone (DPC). These receptors all stem from a woman aged 40 to 50 with alopecia areata. Some clones in this sample may be carry-over from other donors' samples. CDR3s include the opening cysteine and the closing phenylalanine or tryptophan. D genes are given only for firm matches. Clone sizes are given selectively: once, few, many, or a class where the clone is expanded.

. | TRBJ1-6 | many | TRBV7-9 | TGTGCCAGCAGCCCAGAAGGATATAATTCACCCCTCCACTTT | CASSPEGYNSPLHF
TRBD2 | TRBJ2-3 | many | TRBV28 | TGTGCCAGCAGTTTAGGGCTAGCGGGGGTCTCGGATACGCAGTATTTT | CASSLGLAGVSDTQYF
TRBD1 | TRBJ1-4 | many | TRBV7-8 | TGTGCCAGCAGCTCCGGACAGGGGGGTAATGAAAAACTGTTTTTT | CASSSGQGGNEKLFF
. | TRBJ1-2 | . | TRBV20-1 | TGCAGTGCTAGAGATGCAAGGCCGGATGGCTACACCTTC | CSARDARPDGYTF
TRBD1 | TRBJ2-7 | many | TRBV7-9 | TGTGCCAGCAGCCACGGACAGGGTTCGATCGACGAGCAGTACTTC | CASSHGQGSIDEQYF
. | TRBJ2-1 | . | TRBV29-1 | TGCAGCCCTCTCCGAACGGACTACCGGAATGAGCAGTTCTTC | CSPLRTDYRNEQFF
TRBD1 | TRBJ1-4 | . | TRBV4-3 | TGCGCCAGCAGCCAAGCCCCAGGGGGCAGTGAAAAACTGTTTTTT | CASSQAPGGSEKLFF
. | TRBJ2-7 | many | TRBV6-2/TRBV6-3 | TGTGCCAGCAGTGTGGAGGGACCCTCCTACGAGCAGTACTTC | CASSVEGPSYEQYF
TRBD1 | TRBJ2-7 | many | TRBV6-6 | TGTGCCAGCAGGGGACAGGGGACCTCCTACGAGCAGTACTTC | CASRGQGTSYEQYF
. | TRBJ1-2 | many | TRBV7-8 | TGTGCCAGCAGCTTAATAGGGAACTATGGCTACACCTTC | CASSLIGNYGYTF
. | TRBJ1-5 | many | TRBV9 | TGTGCCAGCAGCGTAGGGCAGGCGCAACAGCCCCAGCATTTT | CASSVGQAQQPQHF
. | TRBJ1-1 | few | TRBV25-1 | TGTGCCAGCAAATTAGCAGGGAACACTGAAGCTTTCTTT | CASKLAGNTEAFF
TRBD2 | TRBJ2-5 | many | TRBV6-6 | TGTGCCAGCAGTTACTCCGGGACTATGGAGACCCAGTACTTC | CASSYSGTMETQYF
TRBD2 | TRBJ2-1 | many | TRBV27 | TGTGCCAGCAGCCGAAACCTAGCGGTGGCCTACAATGAGCAGTTCTTC | CASSRNLAVAYNEQFF
TRBD1 | TRBJ1-5 | many | TRBV2 | TGTGCCAGCATTGGACAGGAAGGACAGCCCCAGCATTTT | CASIGQEGQPQHF
TRBD1 | TRBJ2-7 | few | TRBV25-1 | TGTGCCAGCACCTCGGGACAGGGGTACTACGAGCAGTACTTC | CASTSGQGYYEQYF